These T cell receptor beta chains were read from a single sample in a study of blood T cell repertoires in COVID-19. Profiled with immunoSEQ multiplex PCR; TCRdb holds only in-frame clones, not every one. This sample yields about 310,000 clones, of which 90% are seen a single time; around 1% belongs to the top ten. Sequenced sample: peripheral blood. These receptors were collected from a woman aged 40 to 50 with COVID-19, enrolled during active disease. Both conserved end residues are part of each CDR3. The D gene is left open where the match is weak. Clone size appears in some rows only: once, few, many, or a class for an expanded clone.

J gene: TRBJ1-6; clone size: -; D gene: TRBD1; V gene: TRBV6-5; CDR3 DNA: TGTGCCACCTGGGACAGGCTTAATTCACCCCTCCACTTT; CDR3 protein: CATWDRLNSPLHF
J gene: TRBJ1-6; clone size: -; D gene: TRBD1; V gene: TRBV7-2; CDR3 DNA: TGTGCCAGCAGCTCCCTGGACAGGGGGTTGTACTCACCCCTCCACTTT; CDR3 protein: CASSSLDRGLYSPLHF
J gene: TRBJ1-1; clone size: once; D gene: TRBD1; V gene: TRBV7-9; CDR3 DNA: TGTGCCAGCAGCTATACAGGGGAAACTGAAGCTTTCTTT; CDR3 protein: CASSYTGETEAFF
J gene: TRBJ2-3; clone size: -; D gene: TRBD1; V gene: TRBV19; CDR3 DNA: TGTGCCAGTAGCAAGGACAGGGATGGTACAGATACGCAGTATTTT; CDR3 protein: CASSKDRDGTDTQYF
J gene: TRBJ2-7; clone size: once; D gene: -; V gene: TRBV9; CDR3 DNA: TGTGCCAGCAGCGTAGCGGCGGTGAGCTCCTACGAGCAGTACTTC; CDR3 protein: CASSVAAVSSYEQYF
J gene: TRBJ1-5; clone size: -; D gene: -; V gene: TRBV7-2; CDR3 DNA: TGTGCCAGCAGCTTCGTAAGCAATCAGCCCCAGCATTTT; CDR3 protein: CASSFVSNQPQHF
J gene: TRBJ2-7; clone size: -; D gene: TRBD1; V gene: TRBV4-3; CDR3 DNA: TGCGCCAGCAGCCAAGGGGGACAGGTGAACGAGCAGTACTTC; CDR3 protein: CASSQGGQVNEQYF
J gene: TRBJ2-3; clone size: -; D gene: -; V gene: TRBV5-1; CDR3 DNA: TGCGCCAGCAGCTTAAGGAGCGATACGCAGTATTTT; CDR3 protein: CASSLRSDTQYF
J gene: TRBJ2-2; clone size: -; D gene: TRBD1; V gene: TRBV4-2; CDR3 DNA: TGTGCCAGCAGCCAGGACAGGGACGGGGAGCTGTTTTTT; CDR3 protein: CASSQDRDGELFF
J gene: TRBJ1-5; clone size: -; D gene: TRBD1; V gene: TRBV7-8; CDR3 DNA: TGTGCCAGCAGCTTAGGGAGGGCAAGACAGGGCGTTCAGCCCCAGCATTTT; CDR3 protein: CASSLGRARQGVQPQHF
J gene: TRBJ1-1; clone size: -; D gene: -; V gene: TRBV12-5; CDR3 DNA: TGTGCTAGTGGTTTGGGACAGTCCTACACTGAAGCTTTCTTT; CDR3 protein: CASGLGQSYTEAFF
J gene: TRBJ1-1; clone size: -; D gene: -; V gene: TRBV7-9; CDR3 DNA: TGTGCCAGCAGCTTGCGGGACGGCCTTGAAGCTTTCTTT; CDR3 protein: CASSLRDGLEAFF
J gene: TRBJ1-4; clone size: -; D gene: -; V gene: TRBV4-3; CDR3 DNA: TGCGCCAGCAGCCGCGCGGGGGTGATAGGTGAAAAACTGTTTTTT; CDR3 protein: CASSRAGVIGEKLFF
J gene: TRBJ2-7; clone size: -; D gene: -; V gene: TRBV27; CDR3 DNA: TGTGCCAGCAGTCCCCTCAGGGAAATCCCCTACGAGCAGTACTTC; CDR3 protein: CASSPLREIPYEQYF
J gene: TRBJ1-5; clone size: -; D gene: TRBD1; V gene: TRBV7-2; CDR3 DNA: TGTGCCAGCAGCTCGACAGGGGGCCCTAGCAATCAGCCCCAGCATTTT; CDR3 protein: CASSSTGGPSNQPQHF
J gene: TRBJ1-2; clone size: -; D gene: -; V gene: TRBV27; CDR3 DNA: TGTGCCAGCAGTTTAGACATTAACTATGGCTACACCTTC; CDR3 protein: CASSLDINYGYTF
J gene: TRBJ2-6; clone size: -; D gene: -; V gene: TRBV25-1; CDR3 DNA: TGTGCCAGCAGTAGGGGTAGGGCCAACGTCCTGACTTTC; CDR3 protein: CASSRGRANVLTF
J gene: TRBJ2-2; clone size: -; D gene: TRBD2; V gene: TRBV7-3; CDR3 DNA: TGTGCCAGCAGCCCCTCCGGGGGGGCGCTCAGGACCGGGGAGCTGTTTTTT; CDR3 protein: CASSPSGGALRTGELFF
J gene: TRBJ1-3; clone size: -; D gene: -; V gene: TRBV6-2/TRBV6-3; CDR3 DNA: TGTGCCAGCAGTTACGGGGGCCCTGGAAACACCATATATTTT; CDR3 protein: CASSYGGPGNTIYF
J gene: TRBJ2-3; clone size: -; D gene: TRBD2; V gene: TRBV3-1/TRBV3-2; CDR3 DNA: TGTGCCAGCAGCCAAGGATCTAGCGGGGTACGCAGAGATACGCAGTATTTT; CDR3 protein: CASSQGSSGVRRDTQYF
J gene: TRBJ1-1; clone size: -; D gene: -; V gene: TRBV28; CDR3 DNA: TGTGCCAGCAGTTTAGGGCAGAGGAACACTGAAGCTTTCTTT; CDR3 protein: CASSLGQRNTEAFF
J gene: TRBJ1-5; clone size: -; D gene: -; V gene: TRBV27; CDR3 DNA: TGTGCCAGCAGTTTATACCCGGGGATGGGTCAGCCCCAGCATTTT; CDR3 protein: CASSLYPGMGQPQHF
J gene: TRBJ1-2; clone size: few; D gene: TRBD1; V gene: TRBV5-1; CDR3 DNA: TGCGCCAGCAGCACCGGACAGGGGAATGTTAAGGGCTACACCTTC; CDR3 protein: CASSTGQGNVKGYTF
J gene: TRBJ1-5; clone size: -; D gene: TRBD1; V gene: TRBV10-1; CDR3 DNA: TGCGCCAGCACGGACAGGGATAATCAGCCCCAGCATTTT; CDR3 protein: CASTDRDNQPQHF
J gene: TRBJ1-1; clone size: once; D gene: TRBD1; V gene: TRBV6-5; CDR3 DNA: TGTGCCAGCAGTAGTTTGACAGGGGAAGCTTTCTTT; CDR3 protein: CASSSLTGEAFF
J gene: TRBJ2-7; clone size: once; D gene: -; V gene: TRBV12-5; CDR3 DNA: TGTGCTAGTGGTTTGTCTACGACTAGTCGGGACGTGTACGAGCAGTACTTC; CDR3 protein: CASGLSTTSRDVYEQYF
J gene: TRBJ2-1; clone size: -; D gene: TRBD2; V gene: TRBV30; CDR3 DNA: TGTGCCTCCCTAGCGGGAGATTACAATGAGCAGTTCTTC; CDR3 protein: CASLAGDYNEQFF
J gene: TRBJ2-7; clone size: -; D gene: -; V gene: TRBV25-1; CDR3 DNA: TGTGCCAGCAGCGAGGTCGGCGACTACGAGCAGTACTTC; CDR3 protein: CASSEVGDYEQYF
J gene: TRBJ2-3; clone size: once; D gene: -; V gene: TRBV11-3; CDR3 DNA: TGTGCCAGCAGCCGGGGTGGAGGCGGAGGCGCAGATACGCAGTATTTT; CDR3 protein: CASSRGGGGGADTQYF
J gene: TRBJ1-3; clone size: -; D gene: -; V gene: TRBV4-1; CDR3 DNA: TGCGCCAGCAGCCAAGATCCCCCTCGTGACGGGGGAAACACCATATATTTT; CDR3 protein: CASSQDPPRDGGNTIYF
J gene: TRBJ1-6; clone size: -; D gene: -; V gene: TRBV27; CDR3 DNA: TGTGCCAGCAGTTTAGTGTCCAGGGCCTCTTATAATTCACCCCTCCACTTT; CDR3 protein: CASSLVSRASYNSPLHF
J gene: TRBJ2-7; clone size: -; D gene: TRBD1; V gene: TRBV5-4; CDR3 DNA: TGTGCCAGCAGCTTAACCGGGACAGCCCCTGACGAGCAGTACTTC; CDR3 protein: CASSLTGTAPDEQYF
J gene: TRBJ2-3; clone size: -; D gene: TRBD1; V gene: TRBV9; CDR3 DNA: TGTGCCAGCAGCGTAGATCTCAGGGGGACCTGGGATACGCAGTATTTT; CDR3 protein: CASSVDLRGTWDTQYF
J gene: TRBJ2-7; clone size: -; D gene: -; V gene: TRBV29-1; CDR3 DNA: TGCAGCGTTGTAGGGGACAATTGGTACGAGCAGTACTTC; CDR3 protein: CSVVGDNWYEQYF
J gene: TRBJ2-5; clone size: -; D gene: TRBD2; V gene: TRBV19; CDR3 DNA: TGTGCCAGTAGTACGGGGGGACGGTTACAAGAGACCCAGTACTTC; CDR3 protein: CASSTGGRLQETQYF
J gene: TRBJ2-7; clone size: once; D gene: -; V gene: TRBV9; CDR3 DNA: TGTGCCAGCAGCCCGGACAGCCCAGCACACGAGCAGTACTTC; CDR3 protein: CASSPDSPAHEQYF
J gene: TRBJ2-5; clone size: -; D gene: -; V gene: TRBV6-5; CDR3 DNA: TGTGCCAGCAGTTACACCGGACGGGGGGAGACCCAGTACTTC; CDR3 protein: CASSYTGRGETQYF
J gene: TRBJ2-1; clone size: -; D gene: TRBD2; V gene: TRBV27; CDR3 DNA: TGTGCCAGCTCCCGGACTAGCGGGGTGAGCTCCTACAATGAGCAGTTCTTC; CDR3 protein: CASSRTSGVSSYNEQFF
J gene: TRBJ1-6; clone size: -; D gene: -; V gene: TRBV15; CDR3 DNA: TGTGCCACCAGCAGAGATTTCGGGAATTCACCCCTCCACTTT; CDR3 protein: CATSRDFGNSPLHF
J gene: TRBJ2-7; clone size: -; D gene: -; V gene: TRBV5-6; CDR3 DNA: TGTGCCAGCAGCTTGGTTATCCAGTCCCCGGGATACGAGCAGTACTTC; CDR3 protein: CASSLVIQSPGYEQYF
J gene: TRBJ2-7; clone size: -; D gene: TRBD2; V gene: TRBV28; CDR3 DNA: TGTGCCAGCAGTTTAAGTCTAGCGGGATACGAGCAGTACTTC; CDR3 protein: CASSLSLAGYEQYF
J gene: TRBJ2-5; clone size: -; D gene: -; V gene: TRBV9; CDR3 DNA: TGTGCCAGCAGCGTCCCGCCGGGGAACCAAGAGACCCAGTACTTC; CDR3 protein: CASSVPPGNQETQYF
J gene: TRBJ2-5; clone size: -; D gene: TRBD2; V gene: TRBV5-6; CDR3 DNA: TGTGCCAGCAGCTTGATCTTAGCGGGGAGCCAAGAGACCCAGTACTTC; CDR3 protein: CASSLILAGSQETQYF
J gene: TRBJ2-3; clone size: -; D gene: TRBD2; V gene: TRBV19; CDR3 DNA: TGTGCCAGTACCCCCTTCGCGGGGGGCCAGGATACGCAGTATTTT; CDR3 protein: CASTPFAGGQDTQYF
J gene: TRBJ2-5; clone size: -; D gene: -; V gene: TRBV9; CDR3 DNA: TGTGCCAGCAGCGCAAGGACAGCACCTCAAGAGACCCAGTACTTC; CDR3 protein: CASSARTAPQETQYF
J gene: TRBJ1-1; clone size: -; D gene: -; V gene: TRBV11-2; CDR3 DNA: TGTGCCAGCAGCTTGTACAGTGGGCTGAACACTGAAGCTTTCTTT; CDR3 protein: CASSLYSGLNTEAFF
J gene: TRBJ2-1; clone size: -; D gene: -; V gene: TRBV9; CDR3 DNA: TGTGCCAGCAGCATACCCGGGGGTGGGGCTTACAATGAGCAGTTCTTC; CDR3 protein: CASSIPGGGAYNEQFF
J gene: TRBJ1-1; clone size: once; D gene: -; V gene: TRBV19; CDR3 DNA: TGTGCCAGTACTCAGAAGCGAGACACTGAAGCTTTCTTT; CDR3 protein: CASTQKRDTEAFF
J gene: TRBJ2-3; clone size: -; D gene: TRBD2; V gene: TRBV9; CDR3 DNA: TGTGCCAGCAGCGTTCCGGGAGGGCCGATAGATACGCAGTATTTT; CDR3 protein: CASSVPGGPIDTQYF
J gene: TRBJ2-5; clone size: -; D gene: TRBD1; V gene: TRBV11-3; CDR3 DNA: TGTGCCAGCAGCTATTCCACCGGGACAGGGGGCACCCAGTACTTC; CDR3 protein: CASSYSTGTGGTQYF
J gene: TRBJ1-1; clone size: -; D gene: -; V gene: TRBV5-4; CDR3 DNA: TGTGCCAGCAGCCGGAACAGGGCAGACACTGAAGCTTTCTTT; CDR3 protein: CASSRNRADTEAFF
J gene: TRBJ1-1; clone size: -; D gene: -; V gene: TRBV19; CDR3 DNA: TGTGCCAGTAGCTCAGGGTTCCGGACTGAAGCTTTCTTT; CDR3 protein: CASSSGFRTEAFF
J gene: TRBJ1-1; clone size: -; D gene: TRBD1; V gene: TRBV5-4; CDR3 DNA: TGTGCCAGCAGTCCAGGTGGCCCGACAGGGGCGGACACTGAAGCTTTCTTT; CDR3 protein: CASSPGGPTGADTEAFF
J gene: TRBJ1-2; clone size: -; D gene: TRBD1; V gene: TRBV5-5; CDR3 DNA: TGTGCCAGCAGCTTGGTGACAGGGGAAGCTAACTATGGCTACACCTTC; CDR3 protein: CASSLVTGEANYGYTF
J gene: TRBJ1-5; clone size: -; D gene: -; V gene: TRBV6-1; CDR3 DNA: TGTGCCAGCAGTGAGAGGAGGGTCAATCAGCCCCAGCATTTT; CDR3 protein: CASSERRVNQPQHF
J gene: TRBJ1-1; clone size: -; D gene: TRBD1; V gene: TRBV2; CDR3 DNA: TGTGCCAGCAGGATGATGACAGGGATCAACACTGAAGCTTTCTTT; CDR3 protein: CASRMMTGINTEAFF
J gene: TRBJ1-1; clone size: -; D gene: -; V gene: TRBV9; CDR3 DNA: TGTGCCAGCAGCATGTCCCATTGGAACACTGAAGCTTTCTTT; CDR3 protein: CASSMSHWNTEAFF
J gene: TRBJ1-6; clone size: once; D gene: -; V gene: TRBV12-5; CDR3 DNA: TGTGCTAGTGGTTTGGGGGGGCTCCCGGGGACCCTCCACTTT; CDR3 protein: CASGLGGLPGTLHF
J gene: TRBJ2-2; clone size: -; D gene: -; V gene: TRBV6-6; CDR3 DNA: TGTGCCAGCAGTTACTCCCCGGGACAGAACACCGGGGAGCTGTTTTTT; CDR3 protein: CASSYSPGQNTGELFF
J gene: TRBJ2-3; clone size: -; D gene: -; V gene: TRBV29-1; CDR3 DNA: TGCAGCGTGCGGGGAGCCACAGATACGCAGTATTTT; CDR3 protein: CSVRGATDTQYF